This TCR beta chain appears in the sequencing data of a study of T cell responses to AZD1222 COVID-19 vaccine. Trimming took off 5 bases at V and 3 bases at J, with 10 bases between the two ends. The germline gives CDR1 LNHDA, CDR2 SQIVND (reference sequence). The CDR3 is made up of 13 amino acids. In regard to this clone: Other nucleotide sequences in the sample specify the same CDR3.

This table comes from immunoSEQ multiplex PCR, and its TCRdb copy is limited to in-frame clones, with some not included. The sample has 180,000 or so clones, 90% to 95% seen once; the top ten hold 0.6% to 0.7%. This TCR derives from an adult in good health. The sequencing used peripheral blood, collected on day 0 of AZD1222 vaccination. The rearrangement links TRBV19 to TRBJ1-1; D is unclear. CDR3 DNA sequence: TGTGCCAGTAGTGTTAAGGGAGACACTGAAGCTTTCTTT. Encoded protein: CASSVKGDTEAFF.